This TCR beta chain was recovered during a study of Ad26.COV2.S vaccination and SARS-CoV-2 variants. Study-level background: A participant enrolled in the COV1001 Ad26.COV2.S trial arm provided the sample. The authors gave Ad26.COV2.S intramuscularly, either once or twice 56 days apart. Study-wide findings and caveats: People who got the vaccine or the placebo had similar non-spike TCR breadth.

This CDR3 region has 15 residues. Trimming removed 0 bases at V and 5 bases at J, with 14 bases between. Germline V gene lookup returns CDR1 MGHRA and CDR2 YSYEKL. The treatment: approximately 18 received Ad26.COV2.S at low or high dose, single or two shots; roughly 5 received placebo; per-sample allocation not given. Repertoires come from day 63 after the first vaccine or placebo injection. Concerning this clone itself: What it binds is not known.

Profiling relied on immunoSEQ multiplex PCR, and the TCRdb table lists in-frame clones only, not all of them. This table holds 350,000 to 450,000 clones, 70% to 90% found once. The sequence was collected from a person between 18 and 65 years old who received the Ad26.COV2.S COVID-19 vaccine or a placebo. The sample consisted of peripheral blood, taken in a trial of Ad26.COV2.S vaccine versus placebo. The rearrangement links TRBV4-1 to TRBJ2-7; D possibly corresponds to TRBD2 (5 bases). The DNA for the CDR3 is TGCGCCAGCAGCCAAGAGCTCTACCGGCGGGACGAGCAGTACTTC. Residues: CASSQELYRRDEQYF.